This record covers a single T cell receptor (beta chain). The data were obtained in a study of a mutant IDH1 vaccine in newly diagnosed glioma. Overall study context: Patients got radiotherapy, temozolomide, or both beforehand, and most got both.

Noted time point: baseline, week 1 (first vaccination visit). Treatment described: pre-vaccination baseline after standard-of-care therapy. The length of the CDR3 is 14 residues. The germline V and J ends were trimmed by 0 bases and 0 bases, with 7 bases remaining between them. Per the germline V gene, CDR1 is SGHNT and CDR2 is YYREEE (reference sequence). Profiling relied on immunoSEQ multiplex PCR, and the TCRdb table lists in-frame clones only, not all of them. This sample yields 60,000 to 75,000 clones, of which more than 65% are seen a single time; over 8% belongs to the top ten. The chain is built from TRBV5-4 and TRBJ2-7; D gene unclear. The material sequenced was PBMCs, taken from a glioma patient treated with radiotherapy, temozolomide or both. This TCR derives from a man over 45 with glioma. CDR3 residues: CASSLDVSSYEQYF. CDR3 sequence (DNA): TGTGCCAGCAGCTTGGACGTCTCCTCCTACGAGCAGTACTTC.